This TCR beta chain stems from a study of T-cell memory formation after mild COVID-19. General observations from the study: For second-wave clones that peaked at day 37, SARS-CoV-2 specificity went unverified. Several responding clones turned up in pre-infection memory, indicating that cross-reactive memory may have taken part.

Germline assignment: CDR1 SQVTM and CDR2 ANQGSEA. J gave up 0 bases and V 3 bases, and 8 bases lay outside the gene matches. The CDR3 spans 16 residues. As concerns this clonotype: The antigen is not known.

TCRdb re-analysed the 5' RACE reads in MiXCR, keeping a single row per CDR3 protein. The data hold 550,000 to 700,000 distinct CDR3 sequences, with 17% observed a single time. The sequence was obtained from an adult woman who had mild COVID-19 (a few samples of this study predate the infection). Cell type and time point are not known. The sequenced sample was PBMCs or a T cell subset sorted from them (not recorded which). J is TRBJ1-1 and V is TRBV29-1, with 9 bases that match TRBD1. In DNA, the CDR3 is TGCAGCGTTGATGTTGGGACAGGGTCCATGAACACTGAAGCTTTCTTT. It codes for CSVDVGTGSMNTEAFF.